This TCR beta chain stems from a study of T and B cells in COVID-19 patients. Study information: Active-infection patients were older, median roughly 73 years, than recovered patients, median about 37 years. Study results and caveats: In COVID-19 patients, T cell receptor beta variable and joining gene use was reportedly strongly skewed. Exclusive to the recovered cohort were some 2,300 TCR clusters, around 31 of them with low generation probability.

From blood, about 250-500 ng of genomic DNA served as TRB template. BIOMED2 TRB-A/B primer pools were used in multiplex TRB PCR. TCRdb independently ran MiXCR on the multiplex PCR reads; one entry per CDR3 protein. The sample has 15,000 to 20,000 distinct CDR3 sequences, 36% seen once; the top ten hold approximately 15%. Turning to this clonotype: The antigen is undetermined.

The V and J ends lost 1 base and 6 bases respectively, with 13 bases between them. The CDR3 extends over 15 amino acids. CDR1 is LNHDA, CDR2 SQIVND, per germline (reference sequence). The receptor comes from a human donor with active COVID-19. What was sequenced was blood. The V gene is TRBV19, the J gene TRBJ1-5, with D hard to call. The CDR3 region is CASSIGPSGGQPQHF. The CDR3, as DNA: TGTGCCAGTAGTATAGGACCGAGCGGTGGTCAGCCCCAGCATTTT.